These 24 T cell receptor beta chains were sequenced from one sample in a study of T cells in women clearing cervical HPV infection. TCRdb's copy holds only in-frame clones and misses some; the assay was immunoSEQ multiplex PCR. The sample is made up of approximately 37,000 clones, and the top ten hold under 7% of it. Material: blood buffy coat. Receptors were obtained from a woman aged 18 to 69 with a cervical HPV16 infection that either progressed to CIN3+ or cleared (not recorded which).

Remarks on this clone: The CDR3 end is not reached by the read, which stops 3 residues before it; the germline J gene fills it in. This chain uses TRBV20-1 with TRBJ2-3; the match to TRBD1 covers 11 bases. The CDR3 extends over 15 amino acids. The V and J ends lost 6 bases and 3 bases, in that order; junction bases with no gene match: 8. Per the germline V gene, CDR1 is DFQATT and CDR2 is SNEGSKA (reference sequence). Partial CDR3 DNA: TGCAGTGCGCCGGACAGGGGGCGAGGAACAGATACG. Translated, it gives CSAPDRGRGTDT. From start to end, the CDR3 is CSAPDRGRGTDTQYF.

Remarks on this clone: The CDR3 end is not reached by the read, which stops 3 residues before it; the germline J gene fills it in. The chain is built from TRBV18 and TRBJ2-5; TRBD1 might be the D (7 bases). V gave up 4 bases and J gave up 4 bases, with 19 bases separating them. This CDR3 region has 16 residues. The germline V gene encodes CDR1 KGHSH and CDR2 LQKENI. CDR3: CASSQNQQGGPETQYF. The covered CDR3 bases are TGTGCCAGCTCACAAAATCAGCAGGGGGGCCCAGAGACC.

A word on this clone: The CDR3 end falls 3 residues outside the read, so it is completed with the germline J gene. The chain recombines TRBV19 with TRBJ2-5; TRBD2 might be the D (5 bases). The germline V gene has CDR1 LNHDA and CDR2 SQIVND (reference sequence). This CDR3 contains 16 residues. Trimming cost V 8 bases and J 4 bases, with 23 bases left between them. The covered CDR3 bases are TGTGCCAGTTCGGGTAATTCGGGGTCTTGGGGAGAGACC. Translating gives CASSGNSGSWGET. The complete CDR3 protein is CASSGNSGSWGETQYF.

To note about this clone: Coverage ceases 3 residues before the CDR3 finishes, and the germline J gene fills in the end. V usage is TRBV2 and J usage is TRBJ1-1; D remains unclear. The V and J ends lost 7 bases and 3 bases respectively, with 15 bases between them. Germline loops: CDR1 SNHLY, CDR2 FYNNEI. The CDR3 has 14 amino acids. CDR3 DNA, as far as it was read: TGTGCCAGCACCGGCACTGGTCTAGACACTGAA. As protein: CASTGTGLDTE. The entire CDR3 protein reads CASTGTGLDTEAFF.

As to this clone: The CDR3 end falls 3 residues outside the read, so it is completed with the germline J gene. Other DNA sequences in this specimen translate into the identical CDR3. This chain joins TRBV20-1 and TRBJ1-3; D uncertain. Per germline, CDR1 DFQATT and CDR2 SNEGSKA (reference sequence). The V and J ends lost 0 bases and 4 bases respectively, with 7 bases between them. This CDR3 is built from 13 residues. The covered CDR3 bases are TGCAGTGCTAGAGATATAGGGGGAAACACC. Its protein is CSARDIGGNT. The entire CDR3 sequence reads CSARDIGGNTIYF.

A note on this clone: From the germline J gene comes the end of the CDR3, since the read stops 3 residues before it. This chain uses TRBV10-2 with TRBJ2-1; 8 nucleotides align to TRBD2. Germline-derived CDR1 and CDR2 are WSHSY and SAAADI. V lost 4 bases and J lost 7; bases outside the gene matches: 9. The CDR3 runs to 15 residues. CDR3 in amino acids: CASSGSGRNRNEQFF. The CDR3 bases that were read are TGCGCCAGCAGTGGGAGCGGGAGAAACCGGAATGAG.

A remark on this clone: Read coverage stops 3 residues before the CDR3 terminus; the germline J gene supplies the remainder. The V gene is TRBV30, the J gene TRBJ2-1, with TRBD1 matching over 7 bases. V shed 8 bases and J 6 bases; nucleotides not matched to a gene: 7. Germline CDR1 GTSNPN, CDR2 SVGIG (reference sequence). The length of the CDR3 is 12 residues. Here the CDR3 reads CASHRGGNEQFF. The sequenced CDR3 bases are TGTGCCAGTCACAGGGGCGGCAATGAG.

In regard to this clone: Read coverage stops 3 residues before the CDR3 terminus; the germline J gene supplies the remainder. V and J are TRBV30 and TRBJ2-1; TRBD1 matches 11 bases. The CDR3 loop spans 15 amino acids. V was clipped by 8 bases and J by 4 bases; unmatched bases: 10. Germline lookup yields CDR1 GTSNPN and CDR2 SVGIG (reference sequence). Incomplete CDR3 DNA: TGTGCCCAACACAGGACAGGGGGCTTTTACAATGAG. It specifies CAQHRTGGFYNE. The full CDR3 protein reads CAQHRTGGFYNEQFF.

The CDR3 region is CATSDSGQGVANYGYTF. The DNA read from the CDR3 is TGTGCCACCAGTGATTCGGGACAGGGGGTAGCTAACTATGGC. This sequence joins TRBV24-1 and TRBJ1-2; TRBD1 agrees at 11 bases. From the germline J gene comes the end of the CDR3, since the read stops 3 residues before it. V lost 2 bases to trimming and J lost 0 bases; unmatched junction nucleotides: 4. The length of the CDR3 is 17 residues. CDR1 KGHDR and CDR2 SFDVKD come from the germline V gene.

As to this clone: The sequence runs out 3 residues before the end of the CDR3; the remainder is reconstructed from the germline J gene. The V and J genes are TRBV7-2 and TRBJ1-5; D is possibly TRBD1 (5 bases). Per the germline V gene, CDR1 is SGHTA and CDR2 is FQGNSA. Trimming shortened V by 6 bases and J by 4 bases, and 10 bases separated the two germline ends. This CDR3 contains 13 residues. CDR3 bases read: TGTGCCAGCAGTTCAGGGCCTAATCAGCCC. The encoded protein is CASSSGPNQP. The whole CDR3 reads CASSSGPNQPQHF.

A word on this clone: The read comes to an end 3 residues before the CDR3 does, leaving the germline J gene to fill in the end. This chain links TRBV7-2 with TRBJ2-5, with 11 bases fitting TRBD2. CDR3 length equals 15 residues. The junction had 5 bases not matched to a gene; V was cut back by 3 bases and J by 5 bases. The germline gives CDR1 SGHTA, CDR2 FQGNSA. CDR3 region: CASSFTSGSGETQYF. CDR3 DNA, as far as it was read: TGTGCCAGCAGCTTCACTAGCGGGAGCGGTGAGACC.

To note about this clone: Relative to the germline gene, one junction end is altered; a read error may explain this. Read data end 3 residues before the CDR3 end; the end is taken from the germline J gene. This CDR3 is also generated by other DNA sequences in the sample. V gene TRBV20-1 combines with J gene TRBJ1-3; D might be TRBD1 (6 bases). CDR1 and CDR2 (germline): DFQATT, SNEGSKA (reference sequence). CDR3 length: 13 residues. CDR3 protein: CSARDIGGNTIYF. The CDR3 DNA, read in part, is TGCAGTGCTAGAGATATAGGGGGAAACACT.

Concerning this clone itself: The read ends 3 residues shy of where the CDR3 ends; the end is completed using the germline J gene. This chain joins TRBV30 and TRBJ2-7; 7 positions agree with TRBD2. The CDR3 sequence is 14 residues long. Germline CDR1 GTSNPN, CDR2 SVGIG (reference sequence). After removal of 0 bases from V and 3 bases from J, the junction contained 5 bases not matched to a gene. Incomplete CDR3 DNA: TGTGCCTGGAGTGTAGGCGGGAGTATCTACGAG. It encodes CAWSVGGSIYE. The complete CDR3 protein is CAWSVGGSIYEQYF. The full variable domain, with the rest looked up from reference TRBV30 and TRBJ2-7, is SQTIHQWPATLVQPVGSPLSLECTVEGTSNPNLYWYRQAAGRGLQLLFYSVGIGQISSEVPQNLSASRPQDRQFILSSKKLLLSDSGFYLCAWSVGGSIYEQYFGPGTRLTVT.

The sequenced part of the CDR3 DNA is TGCGCCAGCAGCTTGGCCGGCGGGAACACCGGGGAG. Translating gives CASSLAGGNTGE. The CDR3 reads in full as CASSLAGGNTGELFF. The chain recombines TRBV5-1 with TRBJ2-2, with D hard to call. The observed sequence ends 3 residues before the CDR3 terminus, with the missing tail filled in from the germline J gene. The CDR3 loop spans 15 amino acids. The germline V and J ends were trimmed by 0 bases and 1 base, with 7 bases remaining between them. Per germline, CDR1 SGHRS and CDR2 YFSETQ.

As regards this clone: The read gets to within 3 residues of the CDR3 end, and the germline J gene fills in the rest. V gene TRBV7-2 combines with J gene TRBJ1-1; no clear D gene. Per germline, CDR1 SGHTA and CDR2 FQGNSA. Between the trimmed V and J ends, which lost 0 bases and 2 bases, there was a span of 10 bases. The CDR3 runs 15 residues. CDR3 amino acids: CASSLASGVNTEAFF. The sequenced CDR3 bases are TGTGCCAGCAGCTTAGCCTCCGGGGTTAACACTGAA.

A remark on this clone: The read stops 3 residues short of the end of the CDR3; the missing end is completed from the germline J gene. This sequence joins TRBV7-9 and TRBJ2-1; TRBD2 aligns across 7 bases. Germline lookup yields CDR1 SEHNR and CDR2 FQNEAQ (reference sequence). The CDR3 totals 14 residues. V gave up 5 bases and J gave up 6 bases; unmatched junction bases: 7. The CDR3 reads CASSLPGLPNEQFF. The DNA read from the CDR3 is TGTGCCAGCAGCCTGCCGGGACTACCCAATGAG.

On this clone itself: The read ends 3 residues shy of where the CDR3 ends; the end is completed using the germline J gene. J is TRBJ2-3 and V is TRBV28, with TRBD1 identical over 7 bases. V lost 2 bases and J lost 2; bases outside the gene matches: 7. The germline gives CDR1 MDHEN, CDR2 SYDVKM. This CDR3 has 16 amino acids. The CDR3 bases that were read are TGTGCCAGCAGTTTAGCGACAGGGTGGGTCACAGATACG. It translates to CASSLATGWVTDT. The whole CDR3 protein reads CASSLATGWVTDTQYF.

For this clone: The missing CDR3 end, 3 residues past where the read stops, is filled in from the germline J gene. V and J are TRBV20-1 and TRBJ2-3; 9 bases map to TRBD2. This CDR3 has 15 residues. Germline values: CDR1 DFQATT, CDR2 SNEGSKA (reference sequence). Trimming cost V 3 bases and J 5 bases; bases outside gene matches: 9. The CDR3: CSASMGTSKRDTQYF. The sequenced CDR3 bases are TGCAGTGCTAGCATGGGGACTAGCAAGAGAGATACG.

Concerning this clone itself: The read ends 3 residues early relative to the CDR3; the germline J gene fills the gap. The V and J genes are TRBV11-2 and TRBJ1-1; TRBD1 matches 9 bases. CDR1 is SGHAT, CDR2 FQNNGV, per germline. The CDR3 is 15 amino acids. Germline trimming cut 8 bases from V and 5 bases from J; bases unmatched to any gene: 12. Partial CDR3 DNA: TGTGCCAGCGAAGTTGGGACAGGGCTAAGAACTGAA. Residues: CASEVGTGLRTE. The whole CDR3 protein reads CASEVGTGLRTEAFF.

About this clone: Sequencing ends 3 residues short of the CDR3 end; the germline J gene provides the rest. The V gene is TRBV19, the J gene TRBJ1-2, with D unclear. This CDR3 is built from 15 residues. Germline CDR1 is LNHDA and CDR2 is SQIVND (reference sequence). The covered CDR3 bases are TGTGCCAGTAGTATAGGTCTAGCGGGGAACTACGAC. Protein product: CASSIGLAGNYD. The complete CDR3 sequence is CASSIGLAGNYDYTF.

In the case of this clone: The read ends 3 residues before the CDR3 terminus; that terminus is restored from the germline J gene. The rearrangement uses TRBV4-1 and TRBJ2-7; D gene uncertain. The CDR3 covers 15 residues. Trimming shortened V by 0 bases and J by 4 bases, and 13 bases separated the two germline ends. Germline CDR1 MGHRA, CDR2 YSYEKL. The CDR3 loop is CASSQEASPHYEQYF. The sequenced part of the CDR3 DNA is TGCGCCAGCAGCCAAGAAGCGAGTCCCCATTACGAG.

Points on this clone: The read gets to within 3 residues of the CDR3 end, and the germline J gene fills in the rest. J is TRBJ2-3 and V is TRBV12-3 or TRBV12-4; TRBD2 aligns across 10 bases. The length of the CDR3 is 16 residues. V gave up 5 bases and J gave up 1 base; unmatched junction bases: 6. The CDR3 loop is CASSSKGLARTDTQYF. The sequenced part of the CDR3 DNA is TGTGCCAGCAGTAGTAAGGGACTAGCGCGCACAGATACG.

Remarks on this clone: The observed sequence ends 3 residues before the CDR3 terminus, with the missing tail filled in from the germline J gene. The V call is TRBV30, the J call TRBJ1-5; D is ambiguous. The CDR3 has 12 residues. V lost 8 bases, J lost 1 base, and 9 bases lay in between. Germline CDR1 reads GTSNPN; CDR2 reads SVGIG (reference sequence). CDR3: CASGSSNQPQHF. CDR3 DNA (partial): TGTGCCAGCGGCAGCAGCAATCAGCCC.

As concerns this clone: From the germline J gene comes the end of the CDR3, since the read stops 3 residues before it. V is TRBV20-1 and J is TRBJ2-1; 10 bases map to TRBD2. J was trimmed by 3 bases and V by 6 bases; bases with no gene match: 2. The CDR3 is 13 residues long. Germline V gene lookup returns CDR1 DFQATT and CDR2 SNEGSKA (reference sequence). The CDR3 loop is CSAGLADYNEQFF. CDR3 DNA, as far as it was read: TGCAGTGCCGGACTAGCGGACTACAATGAG.